The present entry profiles one T cell receptor beta chain with its context. Generated by immunoSEQ multiplex PCR, the TCRdb table keeps only in-frame clones and is missing some. The data contain about 120,000 clones, roughly four fifths of them singletons. The sample comes from a study of T cell responses to AZD1222 COVID-19 vaccine. Study summary: Pooling was applied to second doses at about 4 or about 12 weeks.

The CDR3 is 18 amino acids. V gave up 2 bases and J gave up 2 bases; unmatched junction bases: 14. Germline V gives CDR1 SGHVS, CDR2 FQNEAQ. The chain is built from TRBV7-8 and TRBJ1-1; TRBD1 matches 7 bases. The source material was peripheral blood, sampled on day 0 of AZD1222 vaccination. The TCR sequence derives from an adult in good health. CDR3 nucleotides: TGTGCCAGCAGCTTAAAACCCCGACAGGGAAGGGACAACACTGAAGCTTTCTTT. This translates into CASSLKPRQGRDNTEAFF.